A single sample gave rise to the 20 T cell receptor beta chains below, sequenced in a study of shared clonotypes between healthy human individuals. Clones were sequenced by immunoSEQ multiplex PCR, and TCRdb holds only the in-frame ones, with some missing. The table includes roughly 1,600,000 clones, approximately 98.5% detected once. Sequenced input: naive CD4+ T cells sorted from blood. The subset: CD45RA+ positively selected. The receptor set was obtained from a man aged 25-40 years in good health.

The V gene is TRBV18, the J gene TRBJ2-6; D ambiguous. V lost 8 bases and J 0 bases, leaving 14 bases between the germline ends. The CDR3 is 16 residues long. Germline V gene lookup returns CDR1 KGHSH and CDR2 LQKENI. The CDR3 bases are TGTGCCAGCGCATTGCGACTGGACTCTGGGGCCAACGTCCTGACTTTC. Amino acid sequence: CASALRLDSGANVLTF.

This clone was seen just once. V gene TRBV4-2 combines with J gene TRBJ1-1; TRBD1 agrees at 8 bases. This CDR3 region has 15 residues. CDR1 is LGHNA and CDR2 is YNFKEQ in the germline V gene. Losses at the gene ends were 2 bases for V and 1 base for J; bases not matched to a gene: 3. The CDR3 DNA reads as TGTGCCAGCAGCCAATTGCAGGGGGCGAACACTGAAGCTTTCTTT. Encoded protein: CASSQLQGANTEAFF.

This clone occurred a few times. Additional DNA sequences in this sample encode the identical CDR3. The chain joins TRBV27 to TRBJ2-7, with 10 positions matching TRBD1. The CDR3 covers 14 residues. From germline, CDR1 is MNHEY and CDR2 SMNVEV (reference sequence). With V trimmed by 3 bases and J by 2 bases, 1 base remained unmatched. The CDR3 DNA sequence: TGTGCCAGCAGTTTCGGGACAGGGGCCTACGAGCAGTACTTC. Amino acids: CASSFGTGAYEQYF.

The CDR3 region has the DNA TGCGCCAGCAGCTTGGGGGCCCTTGAGGGGAGGGACACTGAAGCTTTCTTT. Translated: CASSLGALEGRDTEAFF. The chain joins TRBV5-1 to TRBJ1-1; D possibly corresponds to TRBD1 (5 bases). Germline loops: CDR1 SGHRS, CDR2 YFSETQ. The CDR3 runs to 17 residues. Trimming cost V 0 bases and J 3 bases, with 18 bases left between them.

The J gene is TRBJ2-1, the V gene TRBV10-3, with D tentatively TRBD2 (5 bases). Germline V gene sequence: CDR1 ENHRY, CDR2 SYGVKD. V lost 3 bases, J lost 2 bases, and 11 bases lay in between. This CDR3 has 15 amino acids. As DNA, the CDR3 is TGTGCCATCAGTGATCCGACCGGGGCCTACAATGAGCAGTTCTTC. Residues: CAISDPTGAYNEQFF.

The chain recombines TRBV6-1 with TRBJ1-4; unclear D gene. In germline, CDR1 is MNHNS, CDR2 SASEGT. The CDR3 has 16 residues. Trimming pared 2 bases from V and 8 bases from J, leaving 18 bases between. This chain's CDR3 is CASSESERRRSEKLFF. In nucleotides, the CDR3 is TGTGCCAGCAGTGAATCGGAGAGACGACGGTCCGAAAAACTGTTTTTT.

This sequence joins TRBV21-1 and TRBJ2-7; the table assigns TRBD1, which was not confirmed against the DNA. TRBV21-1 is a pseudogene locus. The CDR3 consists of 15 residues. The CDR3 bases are TGTGCCAGCACCCCAAGAATAGGGGCTGCCTACGAGCAGTACTTC. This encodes CASTPRIGAAYEQYF.

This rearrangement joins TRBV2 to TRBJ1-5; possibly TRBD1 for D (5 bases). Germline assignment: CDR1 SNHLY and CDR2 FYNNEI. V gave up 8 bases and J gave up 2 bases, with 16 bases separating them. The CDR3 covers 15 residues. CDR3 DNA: TGTGCCAGCTCTCGAGACAGTTTGGGCAATCAGCCCCAGCATTTT. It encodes CASSRDSLGNQPQHF.

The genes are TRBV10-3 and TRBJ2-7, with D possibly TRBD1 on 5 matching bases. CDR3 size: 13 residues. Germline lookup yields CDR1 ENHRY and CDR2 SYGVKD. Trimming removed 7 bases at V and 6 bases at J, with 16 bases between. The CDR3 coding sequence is TGTGCCATCATGGCCAGGGAAGAAGGCGAGCAGTACTTC. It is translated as CAIMAREEGEQYF.

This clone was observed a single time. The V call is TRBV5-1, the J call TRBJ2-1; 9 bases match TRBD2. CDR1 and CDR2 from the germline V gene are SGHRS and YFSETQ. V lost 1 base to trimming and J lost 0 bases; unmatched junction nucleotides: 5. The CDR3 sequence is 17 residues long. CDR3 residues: CASSLTASGVSYNEQFF. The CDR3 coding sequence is TGCGCCAGCAGCTTGACGGCTAGCGGGGTCTCCTACAATGAGCAGTTCTTC.

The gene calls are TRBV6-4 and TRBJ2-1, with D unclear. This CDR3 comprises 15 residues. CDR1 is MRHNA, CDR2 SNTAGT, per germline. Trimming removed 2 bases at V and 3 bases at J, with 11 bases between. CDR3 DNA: TGTGCCAGCAGTGACCCTGGACCCGGCTACAATGAGCAGTTCTTC. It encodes CASSDPGPGYNEQFF.

The chain's CDR3 is CASSLEVTGNTEAFF. CDR3 nucleotide sequence: TGCGCCAGCAGCTTGGAGGTCACGGGGAACACTGAAGCTTTCTTT. The J gene is TRBJ1-1, the V gene TRBV5-1; no definite D call. The germline V gene encodes CDR1 SGHRS and CDR2 YFSETQ. The CDR3 length is 15 residues. Trimming cost V 0 bases and J 1 base, with 10 bases left between them.

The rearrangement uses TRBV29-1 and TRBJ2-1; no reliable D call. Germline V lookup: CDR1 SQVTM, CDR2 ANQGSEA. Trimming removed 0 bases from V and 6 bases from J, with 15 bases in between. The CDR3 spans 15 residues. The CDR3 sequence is CSVEDGGVLGNEQFF. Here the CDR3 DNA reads TGCAGCGTTGAAGATGGTGGGGTATTAGGCAATGAGCAGTTCTTC.

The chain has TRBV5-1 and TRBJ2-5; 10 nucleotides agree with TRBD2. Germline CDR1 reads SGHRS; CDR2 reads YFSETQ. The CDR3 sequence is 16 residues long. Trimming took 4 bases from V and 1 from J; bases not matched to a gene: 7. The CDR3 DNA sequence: TGCGCCAGCAGCCCATCGGGACTAGCGCCCCAAGAGACCCAGTACTTC. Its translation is CASSPSGLAPQETQYF.

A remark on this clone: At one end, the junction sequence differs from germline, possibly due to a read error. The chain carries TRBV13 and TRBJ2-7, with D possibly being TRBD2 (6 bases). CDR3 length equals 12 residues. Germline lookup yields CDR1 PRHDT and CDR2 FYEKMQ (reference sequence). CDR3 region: CASSLRVGSALF. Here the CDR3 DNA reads TGTGCCAGCAGCTTAAGGGTCGGGAGCGCTCTATTC.

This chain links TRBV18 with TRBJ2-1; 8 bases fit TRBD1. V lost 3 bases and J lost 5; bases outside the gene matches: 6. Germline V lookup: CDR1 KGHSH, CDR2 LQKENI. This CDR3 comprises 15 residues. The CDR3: CASSPVDRADNEQFF. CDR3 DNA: TGTGCCAGCTCACCTGTGGACAGGGCAGACAATGAGCAGTTCTTC.

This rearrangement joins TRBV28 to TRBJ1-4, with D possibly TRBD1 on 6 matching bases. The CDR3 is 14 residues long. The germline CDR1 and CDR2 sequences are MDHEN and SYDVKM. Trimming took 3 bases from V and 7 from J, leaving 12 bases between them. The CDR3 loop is CASSFPGAGEKLFF. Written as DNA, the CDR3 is TGTGCCAGCAGTTTTCCAGGGGCCGGTGAAAAACTGTTTTTT.

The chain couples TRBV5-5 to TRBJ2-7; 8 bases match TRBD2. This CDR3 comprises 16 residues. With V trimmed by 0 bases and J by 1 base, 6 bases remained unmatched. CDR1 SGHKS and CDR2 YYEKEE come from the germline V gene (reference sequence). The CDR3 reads CASSLEGSGISYEQYF. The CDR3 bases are TGTGCCAGCAGCTTGGAGGGTAGCGGGATATCCTACGAGCAGTACTTC.

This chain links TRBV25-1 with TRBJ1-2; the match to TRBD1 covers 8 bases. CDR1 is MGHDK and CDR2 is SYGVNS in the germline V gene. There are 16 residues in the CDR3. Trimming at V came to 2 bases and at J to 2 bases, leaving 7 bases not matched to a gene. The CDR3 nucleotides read TGTGCCAGCAGTGAAGTGGACAGGGTAGGGAACTATGGCTACACCTTC. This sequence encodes CASSEVDRVGNYGYTF.

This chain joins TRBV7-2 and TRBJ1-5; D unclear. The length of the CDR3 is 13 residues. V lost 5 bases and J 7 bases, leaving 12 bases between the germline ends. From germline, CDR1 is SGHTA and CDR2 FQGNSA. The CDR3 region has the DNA TGTGCCAGCAGCCCAGCGGAGGTACAGCCCCAGCATTTT. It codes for CASSPAEVQPQHF.